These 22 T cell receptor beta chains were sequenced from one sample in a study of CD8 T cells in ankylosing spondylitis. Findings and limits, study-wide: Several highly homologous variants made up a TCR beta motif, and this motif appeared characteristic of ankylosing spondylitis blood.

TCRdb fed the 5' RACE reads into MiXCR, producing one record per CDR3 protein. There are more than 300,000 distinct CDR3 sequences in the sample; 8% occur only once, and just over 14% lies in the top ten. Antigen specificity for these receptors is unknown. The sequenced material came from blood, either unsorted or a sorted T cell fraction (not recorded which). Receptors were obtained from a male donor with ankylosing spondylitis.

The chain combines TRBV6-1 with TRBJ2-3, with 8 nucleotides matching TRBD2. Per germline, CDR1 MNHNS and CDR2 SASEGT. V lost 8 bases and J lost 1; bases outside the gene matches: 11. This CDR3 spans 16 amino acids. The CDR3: CASAASGRVGTDTQYF. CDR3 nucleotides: TGTGCCAGCGCGGCGAGCGGGAGAGTGGGCACAGATACGCAGTATTTT.

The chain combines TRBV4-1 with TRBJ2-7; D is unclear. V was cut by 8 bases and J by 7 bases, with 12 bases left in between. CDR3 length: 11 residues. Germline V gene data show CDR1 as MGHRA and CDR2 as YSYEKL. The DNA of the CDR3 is TGCGCCAGCGGTAAGGGTATGGAGCAGTACTTC. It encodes CASGKGMEQYF.

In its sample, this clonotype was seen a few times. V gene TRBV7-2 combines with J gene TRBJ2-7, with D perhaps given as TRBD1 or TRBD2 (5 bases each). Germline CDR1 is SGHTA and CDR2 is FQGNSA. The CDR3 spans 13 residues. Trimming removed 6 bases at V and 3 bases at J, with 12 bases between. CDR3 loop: CASRQGAGYEQYF. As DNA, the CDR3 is TGTGCCAGCAGACAAGGGGCGGGCTACGAGCAGTACTTC.

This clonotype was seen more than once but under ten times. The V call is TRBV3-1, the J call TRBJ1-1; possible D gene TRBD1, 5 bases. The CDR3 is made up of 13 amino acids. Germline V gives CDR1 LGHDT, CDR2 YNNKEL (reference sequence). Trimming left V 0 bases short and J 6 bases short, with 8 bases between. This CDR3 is CASSQDRGSEAFF. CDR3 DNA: TGTGCCAGCAGCCAAGATAGGGGTTCTGAAGCTTTCTTT.

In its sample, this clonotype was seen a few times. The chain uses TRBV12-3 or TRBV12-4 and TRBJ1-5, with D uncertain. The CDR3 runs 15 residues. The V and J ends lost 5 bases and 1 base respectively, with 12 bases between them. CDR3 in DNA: TGTGCCAGCAGTCAACGGACGGGAAGCAATCAGCCCCAGCATTTT. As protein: CASSQRTGSNQPQHF.

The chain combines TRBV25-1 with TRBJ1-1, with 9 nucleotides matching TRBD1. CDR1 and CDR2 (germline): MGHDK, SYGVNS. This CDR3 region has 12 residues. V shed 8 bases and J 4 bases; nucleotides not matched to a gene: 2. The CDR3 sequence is CASGTGRTEAFF. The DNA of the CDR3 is TGTGCCAGCGGGACAGGGCGCACTGAAGCTTTCTTT.

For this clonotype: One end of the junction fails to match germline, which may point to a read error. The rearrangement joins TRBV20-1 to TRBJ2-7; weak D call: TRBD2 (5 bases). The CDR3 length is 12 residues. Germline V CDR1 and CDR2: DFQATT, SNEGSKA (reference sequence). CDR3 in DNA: TGCAGAGCTACTCTCTCGGGGAACGAGCAGTACTTC. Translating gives CRATLSGNEQYF.

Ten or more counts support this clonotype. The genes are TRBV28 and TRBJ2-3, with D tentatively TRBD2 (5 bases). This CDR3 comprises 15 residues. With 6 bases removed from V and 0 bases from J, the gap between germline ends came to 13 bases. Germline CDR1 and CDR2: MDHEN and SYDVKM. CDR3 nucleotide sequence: TGTGCCAGCAGCCCATCGGGGTTAAGCACAGATACGCAGTATTTT. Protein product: CASSPSGLSTDTQYF. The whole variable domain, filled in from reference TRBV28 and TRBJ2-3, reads DVKVTQSSRYLVKRTGEKVFLECVQDMDHENMFWYRQDPGLGLRLIYFSYDVKMKEKGDIPEGYSVSREKKERFSLILESASTNQTSMYLCASSPSGLSTDTQYFGPGTRLTVL.

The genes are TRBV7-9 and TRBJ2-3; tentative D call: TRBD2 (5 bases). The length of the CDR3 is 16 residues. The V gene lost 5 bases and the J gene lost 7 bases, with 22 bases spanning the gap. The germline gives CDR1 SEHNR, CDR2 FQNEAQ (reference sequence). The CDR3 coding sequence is TGTGCCAGCAGCACCTCGGTAGCGCCCGACGGATATACGCAGTATTTT. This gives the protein CASSTSVAPDGYTQYF.

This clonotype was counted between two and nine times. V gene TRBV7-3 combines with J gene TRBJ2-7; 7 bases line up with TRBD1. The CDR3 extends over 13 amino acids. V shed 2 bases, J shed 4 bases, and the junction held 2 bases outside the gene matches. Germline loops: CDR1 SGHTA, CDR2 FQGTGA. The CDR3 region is CASSLGQEYEQYF. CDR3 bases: TGTGCCAGCAGCTTAGGACAGGAATACGAGCAGTACTTC.

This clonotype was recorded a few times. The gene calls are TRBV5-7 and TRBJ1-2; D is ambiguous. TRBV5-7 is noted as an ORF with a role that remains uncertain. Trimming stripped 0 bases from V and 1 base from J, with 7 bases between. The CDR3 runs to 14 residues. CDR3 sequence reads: CASSLEGCNYGYTF. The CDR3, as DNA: TGTGCCAGCAGCTTGGAGGGCTGTAACTATGGCTACACCTTC.

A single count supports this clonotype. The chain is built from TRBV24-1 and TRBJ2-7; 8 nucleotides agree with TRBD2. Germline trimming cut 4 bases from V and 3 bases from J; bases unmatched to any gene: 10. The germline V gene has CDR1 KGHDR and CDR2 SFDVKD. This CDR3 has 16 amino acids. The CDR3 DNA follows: TGTGCCACCAGTGACCGGGATTCGACTAGCGTCTACGAGCAGTACTTC. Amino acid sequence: CATSDRDSTSVYEQYF.

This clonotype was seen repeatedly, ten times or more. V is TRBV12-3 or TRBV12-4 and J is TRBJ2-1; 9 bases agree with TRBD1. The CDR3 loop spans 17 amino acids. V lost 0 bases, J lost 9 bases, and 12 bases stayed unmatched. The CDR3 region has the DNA TGTGCCAGCAGTTTAGCGCTGGGGACAGGGAAATCCGCTGAGCAGTTCTTC. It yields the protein CASSLALGTGKSAEQFF.

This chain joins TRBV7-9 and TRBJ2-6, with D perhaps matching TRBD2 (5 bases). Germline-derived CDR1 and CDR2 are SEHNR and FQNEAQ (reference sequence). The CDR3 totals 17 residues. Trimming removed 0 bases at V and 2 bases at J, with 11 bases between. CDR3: CASSLALGRAGANVLTF. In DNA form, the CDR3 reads TGTGCCAGCAGCTTAGCTTTGGGGAGAGCTGGGGCCAACGTCCTGACTTTC.

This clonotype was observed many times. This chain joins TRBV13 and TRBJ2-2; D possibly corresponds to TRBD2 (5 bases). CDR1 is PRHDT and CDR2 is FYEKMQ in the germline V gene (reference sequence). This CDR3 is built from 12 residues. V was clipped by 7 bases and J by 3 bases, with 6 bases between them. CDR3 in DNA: TGTGCCAGCATCGGGGACACCGGGGAGCTGTTTTTT. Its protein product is CASIGDTGELFF.

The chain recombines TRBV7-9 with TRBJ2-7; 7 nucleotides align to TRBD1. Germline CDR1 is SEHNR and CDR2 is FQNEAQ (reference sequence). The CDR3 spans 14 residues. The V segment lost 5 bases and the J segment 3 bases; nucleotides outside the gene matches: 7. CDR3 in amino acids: CASSHGTANYEQYF. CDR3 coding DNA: TGTGCCAGCAGCCACGGGACAGCTAACTACGAGCAGTACTTC.

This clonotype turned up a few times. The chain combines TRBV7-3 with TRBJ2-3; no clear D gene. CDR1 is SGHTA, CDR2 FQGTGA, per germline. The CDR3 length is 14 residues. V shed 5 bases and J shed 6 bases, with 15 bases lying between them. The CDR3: CASSLRHPRDTQYF. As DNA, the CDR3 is TGTGCCAGCAGCCTTCGACACCCCCGTGATACGCAGTATTTT.

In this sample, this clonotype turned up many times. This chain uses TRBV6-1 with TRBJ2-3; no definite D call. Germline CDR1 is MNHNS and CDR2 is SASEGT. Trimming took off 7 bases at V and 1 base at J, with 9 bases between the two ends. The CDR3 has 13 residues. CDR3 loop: CASTVPGTDTQYF. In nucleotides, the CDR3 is TGTGCCAGCACCGTTCCAGGCACAGATACGCAGTATTTT.

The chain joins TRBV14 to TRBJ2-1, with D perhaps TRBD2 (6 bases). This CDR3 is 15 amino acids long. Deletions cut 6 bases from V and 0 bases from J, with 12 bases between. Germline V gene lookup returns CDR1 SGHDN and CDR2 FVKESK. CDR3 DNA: TGTGCCAGCAGTCGGACTATCAGCTCCTACAATGAGCAGTTCTTC. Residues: CASSRTISSYNEQFF. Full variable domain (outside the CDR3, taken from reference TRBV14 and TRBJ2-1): EAGVTQFPSHSVIEKGQTVTLRCDPISGHDNLYWYRRVMGKEIKFLLHFVKESKQDESGMPNNRFLAERTGGTYSTLKVQPAELEDSGVYFCASSRTISSYNEQFFGPGTRLTVL.

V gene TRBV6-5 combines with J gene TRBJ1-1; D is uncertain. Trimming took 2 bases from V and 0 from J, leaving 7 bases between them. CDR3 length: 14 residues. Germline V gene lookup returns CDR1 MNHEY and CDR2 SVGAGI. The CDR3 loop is CASSYRHLNTEAFF. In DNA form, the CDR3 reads TGTGCCAGCAGTTACCGCCACTTGAACACTGAAGCTTTCTTT.

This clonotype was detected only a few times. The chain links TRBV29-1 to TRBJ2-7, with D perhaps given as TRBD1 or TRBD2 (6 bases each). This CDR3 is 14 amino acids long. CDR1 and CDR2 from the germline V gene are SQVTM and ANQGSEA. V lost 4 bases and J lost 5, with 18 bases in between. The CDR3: CSVALWGAFNEQYF. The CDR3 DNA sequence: TGCAGCGTTGCCTTGTGGGGGGCGTTCAACGAGCAGTACTTC.

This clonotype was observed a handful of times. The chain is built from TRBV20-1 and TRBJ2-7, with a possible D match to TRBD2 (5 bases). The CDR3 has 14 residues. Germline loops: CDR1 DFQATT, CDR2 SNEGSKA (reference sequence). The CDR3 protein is CSQKRNTLSYEQYF. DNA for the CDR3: TGCAGCCAAAAGCGGAACACCCTTTCCTACGAGCAGTACTTC.